This T cell receptor beta chain emerged from a study of cytomegalovirus exposure and HLA in healthy donors. The study ran its PCR with 60 Vbeta and 13 Jbeta primers. The method was immunoSEQ multiplex PCR; TCRdb's version includes in-frame clones alone and lacks a portion of them. The sample lists fewer than 180,000 clones; around 74% were seen once. Study-level results: Common viral pathogens were later found to be apparently linked to several of the most significant clusters. The study designated fewer than 200 TCR beta chains cytomegalovirus-associated. Per published accounts, TCR beta sequences correctly predicted the HLA-A and HLA-B alleles of most subjects.

V shed 4 bases and J shed 0 bases, with 10 bases lying between them. The germline V gene has CDR1 MDHEN and CDR2 SYDVKM. The CDR3 is made up of 14 amino acids. On this clone itself: Its antigen is undetermined.

The receptor's source is a man aged 45 to 65 in good health and CMV-seropositive. The chain employs TRBV28 and TRBJ2-7; TRBD2 might be the D (6 bases). The specimen sequenced was PBMCs. CDR3 protein: CASSSGGSSYEQYF. For the CDR3, the DNA is TGTGCCAGCAGTTCCGGAGGGAGCTCCTACGAGCAGTACTTC.